These 24 T cell receptor beta chains came from one sample sequenced in a study of post-analysis software for immune sequencing data. Findings and caveats of the study: A handful of TRBV segments were significantly more frequent in patients than in controls. TRBV5-6, TRBV5-1 and TRBV20-1 were among these segments.

No cognate antigen is known for these TCRs. The authors incorporated unique molecular identifiers into the TCR beta cDNA libraries. TCRdb re-called the PCR reads with MiXCR, one entry per CDR3 protein. The data show 500,000 to 600,000 distinct CDR3 sequences, 40% to 50% seen once. The sample consisted of blood. These receptors were collected from a girl aged 10-17 years with multiple sclerosis.

This clonotype was detected once. V and J are TRBV24-1 and TRBJ2-3, with 10 bases fitting TRBD1. This CDR3 has 16 residues. The germline V gene has CDR1 KGHDR and CDR2 SFDVKD. V was clipped by 5 bases and J by 6 bases; unmatched bases: 10. This chain's CDR3 is CATSGGTGAYQDTQYF. CDR3 nucleotides: TGTGCCACCAGTGGGGGGACAGGGGCCTACCAGGATACGCAGTATTTT.

This clonotype was counted between two and nine times. V and J are TRBV12-3 or TRBV12-4 and TRBJ2-4, with D unresolved. V was clipped by 1 base and J by 7 bases, with 11 bases between them. This CDR3 is 14 amino acids long. The CDR3 DNA sequence: TGTGCCAGCAGTTTAGGCAGACACGGGAACATTCAGTACTTC. Translating gives CASSLGRHGNIQYF.

The sample holds a few counts of this clonotype. This chain connects TRBV6-6 to TRBJ2-7; a possible D gene is TRBD1 (5 bases). Germline V CDR1 and CDR2: MNHNY, SVGAGI (reference sequence). The germline V and J ends were trimmed by 7 bases and 6 bases, with 16 bases remaining between them. The CDR3 spans 13 residues. This CDR3 is CASMLGAAGEQYF. CDR3 coding DNA: TGTGCCAGCATGCTAGGGGCCGCCGGCGAGCAGTACTTC.

This sequence joins TRBV4-1 and TRBJ2-1; no clear D gene. Germline V gives CDR1 MGHRA, CDR2 YSYEKL. This CDR3 is built from 18 residues. V was shortened by 3 bases and J by 1 base, with 19 bases between the two germline ends. This CDR3 reads CASSHPSSGLESYNEQFF. The DNA for the CDR3 is TGCGCCAGCAGCCACCCATCCAGTGGGCTAGAATCCTACAATGAGCAGTTCTTC.

This CDR3 is CASSTRLAGLDEQFF. The CDR3 DNA reads as TGTGCCAGCAGCACGCGACTAGCGGGATTAGATGAGCAGTTCTTC. The rearrangement links TRBV7-3 to TRBJ2-1; 11 bases fit TRBD2. CDR1 and CDR2 (germline): SGHTA, FQGTGA. Trimming at V came to 5 bases and at J to 8 bases, leaving 8 bases not matched to a gene. The CDR3 spans 15 residues.

The chain recombines TRBV29-1 with TRBJ2-2, with TRBD1 matching over 9 bases. Germline V CDR1 and CDR2: SQVTM, ANQGSEA. CDR3 length: 16 residues. The V segment lost 1 base and the J segment 3 bases; nucleotides outside the gene matches: 6. The CDR3 reads CSVEAWDRVDTGELFF. The CDR3 nucleotides are TGCAGCGTTGAAGCCTGGGACAGGGTGGACACCGGGGAGCTGTTTTTT.

This clonotype was observed a single time. The chain combines TRBV7-8 with TRBJ1-2; 10 bases are shared with TRBD1. The germline CDR1 and CDR2 sequences are SGHVS and FQNEAQ. The CDR3 runs 15 residues. After removal of 4 bases from V and 7 bases from J, the junction contained 9 bases not matched to a gene. The CDR3 nucleotides are TGTGCCAGCAGCTCGGGACAGGGGAGTAGGGGTGGCTACACCTTC. Translating it yields CASSSGQGSRGGYTF. Full variable domain (rest looked up from reference TRBV7-8 and TRBJ1-2): GAGVSQSPRYKVAKRGQDVALRCDPISGHVSLFWYQQALGQGPEFLTYFQNEAQLDKSGLPSDRFFAERPEGSVSTLKIQRTQQEDSAVYLCASSSGQGSRGGYTFGSGTRLTVV.

The chain links TRBV12-3 or TRBV12-4 to TRBJ2-4; 13 bases match TRBD2. The end of the DNA is better explained by TRBJ2-7, so the J call may be wrong. The CDR3 consists of 14 residues. The CDR3 spells CASSRTSGSSEQYF. The CDR3 coding sequence is TGTGCCAGCAGTCGGACTAGCGGGAGTTCCGAGCAGTACTTC.

This chain joins TRBV7-8 and TRBJ2-1, with unresolved D. Trimming pared 0 bases from V and 13 bases from J, leaving 25 bases between. Germline V gene sequence: CDR1 SGHVS, CDR2 FQNEAQ. CDR3 length: 17 residues. CDR3 region: CASSLARRAVTKNIQFF. Here the CDR3 DNA reads TGTGCCAGCAGCTTAGCTCGAAGGGCCGTCACCAAAAACATTCAGTTCTTC.

The rearrangement links TRBV12-3 or TRBV12-4 to TRBJ1-2; 10 bases align to TRBD1. The CDR3 spans 13 residues. The V segment lost 6 bases and the J segment 8 bases; nucleotides outside the gene matches: 6. The CDR3 DNA follows: TGTGCCAGCAGCCCAGACAGGGGGCACGGCTACACCTTC. It yields the protein CASSPDRGHGYTF.

This rearrangement joins TRBV7-2 to TRBJ2-5, with 7 bases fitting TRBD2. CDR3 size: 15 residues. The germline CDR1 and CDR2 sequences are SGHTA and FQGNSA. The junction had 10 bases not matched to a gene; V was cut back by 5 bases and J by 4 bases. This CDR3 reads CASSGGGNYLETQYF. CDR3 bases: TGTGCCAGCAGCGGCGGGGGAAATTACCTAGAGACCCAGTACTTC.

This clonotype was counted a single time. It is unclear where the CDR3 begins or ends on the DNA, so no DNA is shown, and the CDR3 is as TCRdb lists it. The chain has TRBV7-9 and TRBJ1-5; TRBD1, the table's D call, was not compared with the DNA. Germline V lookup: CDR1 SEHNR, CDR2 FQNEAQ (reference sequence). The CDR3 spans 15 residues, counting both ends. CDR3: CASSPSGQGIWPQHF.

This chain uses TRBV24-1 with TRBJ1-5; no firm D call. Germline CDR1 KGHDR, CDR2 SFDVKD. This CDR3 spans 13 amino acids. Trimming removed 3 bases from V and 8 bases from J, with 10 bases in between. CDR3 amino acids: CATSDRTWEPQHF. CDR3 bases: TGTGCCACCAGTGATCGCACCTGGGAGCCCCAGCATTTT.

This chain uses TRBV5-1 with TRBJ2-1; 10 nucleotides align to TRBD1. V was clipped by 4 bases and J by 3 bases; unmatched bases: 4. The CDR3 loop spans 15 amino acids. Germline V gene sequence: CDR1 SGHRS, CDR2 YFSETQ. This CDR3 is CASSVGTGVYNEQFF. Written as DNA, the CDR3 is TGCGCCAGCAGCGTCGGGACAGGGGTCTACAATGAGCAGTTCTTC.

This chain connects TRBV20-1 to TRBJ2-7; D uncertain. Germline V gives CDR1 DFQATT, CDR2 SNEGSKA (reference sequence). The CDR3 has 13 residues. The V end was cut by 0 bases, the J end by 2 bases, with 8 bases between. The CDR3 region is CSARDSGAYEQYF. Written as DNA, the CDR3 is TGCAGTGCTAGAGATTCGGGTGCCTACGAGCAGTACTTC.

The chain uses TRBV10-3 and TRBJ2-3; 9 bases are a match to TRBD1. The CDR3 loop spans 14 amino acids. Trimming at V came to 6 bases and at J to 6 bases, leaving 7 bases not matched to a gene. The germline V gene has CDR1 ENHRY and CDR2 SYGVKD. Here the CDR3 DNA reads TGTGCCATCAGCACAGGGGGCACGACTGATACGCAGTATTTT. Its translation: CAISTGGTTDTQYF.

The gene calls are TRBV23-1 and TRBJ2-4; TRBD2 is a possible D gene (7 bases). TRBV23-1 is labeled an ORF, and its function is uncertain. The CDR3 spans 14 residues. V gave up 9 bases and J gave up 3 bases, with 15 bases separating them. CDR3 nucleotide sequence: TGCGCCAGTCCGGGGGCGGGGGTCAAAAACATTCAGTACTTC. It is translated as CASPGAGVKNIQYF.

A few counts support this clonotype. The chain combines TRBV6-4 with TRBJ2-1; no clear D. Germline V gene sequence: CDR1 MRHNA, CDR2 SNTAGT. The CDR3 has 12 amino acids. CDR3 sequence reads: CPNWTAYNEQFF. Here the CDR3 DNA reads TGTCCCAATTGGACGGCTTACAATGAGCAGTTCTTC.

V and J are TRBV28 and TRBJ2-5, with D hard to call. The ends were cut back, 2 bases at V and 3 bases at J, with 7 bases in the middle. The CDR3 extends over 13 amino acids. The germline V gene encodes CDR1 MDHEN and CDR2 SYDVKM. The CDR3 protein is CASSLASEETQYF. CDR3 bases: TGTGCCAGCAGTTTAGCCAGTGAAGAGACCCAGTACTTC.

This clonotype has more than one count but fewer than ten. The chain joins TRBV7-9 to TRBJ2-1; 8 bases agree with TRBD2. Germline V gene sequence: CDR1 SEHNR, CDR2 FQNEAQ (reference sequence). The V gene end was trimmed by 3 bases and the J gene end by 0 bases; junction bases not matched to a gene: 16. The CDR3 covers 20 residues. The DNA for the CDR3 is TGTGCCAGCAGCTTGTGGGGTCAAAAGCGGGAGAGAAACTCCTACAATGAGCAGTTCTTC. Protein product: CASSLWGQKRERNSYNEQFF.

This clonotype appeared a few times. This rearrangement joins TRBV10-2 to TRBJ2-5; tentative D call: TRBD2 (7 bases). With the DNA end fitting TRBJ2-7 better, the J assignment may be wrong. Germline-derived CDR1 and CDR2 are WSHSY and SAAADI. CDR3 length: 13 amino acids. The CDR3 coding sequence is TGCGCCAGCAGTGTGGGGGGGCGCGGCGAGCAGTACTTC. Translating gives CASSVGGRGEQYF.

The chain is built from TRBV5-1 and TRBJ2-5; TRBD2 matches 10 bases. The J segment lost 4 bases and the V segment lost 0 bases, leaving 9 bases of the junction unmatched. The CDR3 has 17 residues. CDR1 and CDR2 from the germline V gene are SGHRS and YFSETQ. CDR3 sequence (DNA): TGCGCCAGCAGCTTGGATCTCGCTAGCGGGGGAGGAGAGACCCAGTACTTC. Translated: CASSLDLASGGGETQYF. Full variable domain (outside the CDR3, taken from reference TRBV5-1 and TRBJ2-5): KAGVTQTPRYLIKTRGQQVTLSCSPISGHRSVSWYQQTPGQGLQFLFEYFSETQRNKGNFPGRFSGRQFSNSRSEMNVSTLELGDSALYLCASSLDLASGGGETQYFGPGTRLLVL.

This chain joins TRBV6-5 and TRBJ1-2; 7 bases map to TRBD1. The CDR3 sequence is 15 residues long. The V gene's germline CDR1 is MNHEY and CDR2 SVGAGI. Trimming removed 7 bases from V and 8 bases from J; junction bases left unmatched: 16. The CDR3 DNA is TGTGCCAGCACTCCACAGGGGTTTAGCAACGAAGGCTACACCTTC. It specifies CASTPQGFSNEGYTF.

As for this clonotype: One end of the junction is discordant with germline, which a read error may explain. J is TRBJ1-2 and V is TRBV5-1; 8 bases line up with TRBD1. Germline lookup yields CDR1 SGHRS and CDR2 YFSETQ. The CDR3 consists of 18 residues. Here the CDR3 reads CANNKDGQGGYFDYGYTF. For the CDR3, the DNA is TGCGCCAACAACAAAGACGGACAGGGCGGGTACTTCGACTATGGTTACACCTTC.